Included here is one TCR beta chain sequence, with context. The data were obtained in a study of blood T cell repertoires in COVID-19. Overall study: Donors in the United States, Italy and Spain gave samples during acute or convalescent COVID-19. The cDNA or gDNA used as material had been derived from T cells, B-cell-depleted T cells, or PBMCs.

As processed by the authors: Cell counts per sample came from amplifying reference gene primers. TCRdb keeps only in-frame clones here, not all; method: immunoSEQ multiplex PCR. From that table come the V and J calls and clone size; the DNA was used to work out D and trimming. Of 80,000 to 100,000 clones listed, around 82% were seen once; the top ten hold about a tenth. V was clipped by 0 bases and J by 1 base; unmatched bases: 6. Germline CDR1 GTSNPN, CDR2 SVGIG (reference sequence). The CDR3 length is 17 residues. V gene TRBV30 combines with J gene TRBJ2-2, with 9 bases identical to TRBD1. The clonotype comes from a man aged 65-85 years with active or convalescent COVID-19. The sequenced sample was peripheral blood. The chain's CDR3 is CAWSVPRDRVNTGELFF. The CDR3 DNA is TGTGCCTGGAGTGTACCCCGGGACAGGGTGAACACCGGGGAGCTGTTTTTT.